Shown below are 18 T cell receptor beta chains from a single sample sequenced in a study of blood T cell repertoires in COVID-19. Using immunoSEQ multiplex PCR, the repertoire was profiled, and TCRdb retains in-frame clones only, with some absent. The data show some 180,000 clones, more than 80% seen once. The sample taken for sequencing was PBMCs or T cells enriched from blood (not recorded which). The receptors originated from a man aged 40-49 years who had recovered from COVID-19.

The chain has TRBV5-1 and TRBJ2-1; 12 bases fit TRBD2. CDR1 and CDR2 (germline): SGHRS, YFSETQ. CDR3 length: 18 residues. Trimming took 4 bases from V and 0 from J; bases not matched to a gene: 8. The CDR3 coding sequence is TGCGCCAGCAGCCAGGGGGCTAGCGGGAGGGCCTCCTACAATGAGCAGTTCTTC. This gives the protein CASSQGASGRASYNEQFF.

The chain joins TRBV19 to TRBJ2-1; TRBD2 aligns across 7 bases. From germline, CDR1 is LNHDA and CDR2 SQIVND (reference sequence). CDR3 length: 15 amino acids. V was clipped by 5 bases and J by 7 bases; unmatched bases: 11. CDR3 in amino acids: CASSPDETGGNEQFF. The CDR3 region has the DNA TGTGCCAGTAGTCCCGACGAAACGGGAGGAAATGAGCAGTTCTTC.

V gene TRBV2 combines with J gene TRBJ2-5; 7 bases map to TRBD2. The CDR3 totals 12 residues. The ends lost 10 bases at V and 5 bases at J; junction bases unmatched: 7. Looked up from germline, CDR1 is SNHLY and CDR2 is FYNNEI. DNA of the CDR3: TGTGCCACGACTAGCATCCGTGAGACCCAGTACTTC. Amino acid sequence: CATTSIRETQYF.

For the CDR3, the DNA is TGTGCCAGTAGTATGGGGACTAGCGGGGGGGGAGATACGCAGTATTTT. It is translated as CASSMGTSGGGDTQYF. The V call is TRBV19, the J call TRBJ2-3; 16 bases line up with TRBD2. After removal of 3 bases from V and 5 bases from J, the junction contained 2 bases not matched to a gene. Germline V gene sequence: CDR1 LNHDA, CDR2 SQIVND (reference sequence). The CDR3 spans 16 residues. The variable domain in full, completed from reference TRBV19 and TRBJ2-3, reads DGGITQSPKYLFRKEGQNVTLSCEQNLNHDAMYWYRQDPGQGLRLIYYSQIVNDFQKGDIAEGYSVSREKKESFPLTVTSAQKNPTAFYLCASSMGTSGGGDTQYFGPGTRLTVL.

This chain joins TRBV3-1 (or the pseudogene TRBV3-2) and TRBJ1-1; tentative D call: TRBD1 (6 bases). V lost 6 bases and J lost 2, with 10 bases in between. The CDR3 loop spans 13 amino acids. Per the germline V gene, CDR1 is LGHDT and CDR2 is YNNKEL (reference sequence). CDR3 in amino acids: CASRQGSNTEAFF. In DNA form, the CDR3 reads TGTGCCAGCAGACAGGGATCCAACACTGAAGCTTTCTTT.

The chain recombines TRBV28 with TRBJ2-5, with a weak D call TRBD2 (6 bases). This CDR3 comprises 15 residues. The germline CDR1 and CDR2 sequences are MDHEN and SYDVKM. The V end lost 5 bases, the J end lost 0 bases, and 13 bases lay between the germline ends. The CDR3, as DNA: TGTGCCAGCAGTCCGGGACTCCTGTACCAAGAGACCCAGTACTTC. Protein: CASSPGLLYQETQYF. Based on the CDR3 plus reference TRBV28 and TRBJ2-5, the full variable domain is DVKVTQSSRYLVKRTGEKVFLECVQDMDHENMFWYRQDPGLGLRLIYFSYDVKMKEKGDIPEGYSVSREKKERFSLILESASTNQTSMYLCASSPGLLYQETQYFGPGTRLLVL.

V gene TRBV18 combines with J gene TRBJ1-4, with D hard to call. The CDR3 has 16 residues. Germline V lookup: CDR1 KGHSH, CDR2 LQKENI. V lost 3 bases to trimming and J lost 0 bases, with 11 bases between them. CDR3 region: CASSPSEKATNEKLFF. As DNA, the CDR3 is TGTGCCAGCTCACCTTCGGAGAAGGCAACTAATGAAAAACTGTTTTTT.

The J gene is TRBJ2-7, the V gene TRBV30, with 14 bases lining up with TRBD2. V shed 2 bases, J shed 5 bases, and the junction held 14 bases outside the gene matches. Per the germline V gene, CDR1 is GTSNPN and CDR2 is SVGIG (reference sequence). The CDR3 is 18 amino acids. CDR3 residues: CAWSNPTSGRAGPHEQYF. The CDR3 DNA follows: TGTGCCTGGAGTAATCCGACTAGCGGGAGGGCCGGGCCCCACGAGCAGTACTTC. Variable domain in full (rest from reference TRBV30 and TRBJ2-7): SQTIHQWPATLVQPVGSPLSLECTVEGTSNPNLYWYRQAAGRGLQLLFYSVGIGQISSEVPQNLSASRPQDRQFILSSKKLLLSDSGFYLCAWSNPTSGRAGPHEQYFGPGTRLTVT.

V and J are TRBV20-1 and TRBJ2-5, with TRBD2 matching 7 bases. The CDR3 has 12 residues. The germline gives CDR1 DFQATT, CDR2 SNEGSKA (reference sequence). V gave up 3 bases and J gave up 5 bases; unmatched junction bases: 3. The CDR3 reads CSASISGETQYF. CDR3 sequence (DNA): TGCAGTGCTAGTATTAGCGGGGAGACCCAGTACTTC.

This CDR3 reads CASWPTRRDYNEQFF. The CDR3 bases are TGTGCCAGCTGGCCCACCAGGCGTGACTACAATGAGCAGTTCTTC. The rearrangement joins TRBV28 to TRBJ2-1; D gene unclear. Trimming removed 8 bases at V and 3 bases at J, with 17 bases between. CDR3 size: 15 residues. The V gene's germline CDR1 is MDHEN and CDR2 SYDVKM.

The V call is TRBV27, the J call TRBJ2-7; D may be TRBD1 (5 bases). Germline CDR1 is MNHEY and CDR2 is SMNVEV (reference sequence). CDR3 length: 13 residues. Trimming removed 8 bases at V and 1 base at J, with 12 bases between. The CDR3 region has the DNA TGTGCCAGCTGGGGCCTCCTTTCCTACGAGCAGTACTTC. Translating gives CASWGLLSYEQYF.

The rearrangement joins TRBV5-1 to TRBJ2-5; 7 bases match TRBD2. The J segment lost 5 bases and the V segment lost 0 bases, leaving 4 bases of the junction unmatched. Germline CDR1 and CDR2: SGHRS and YFSETQ. The CDR3 runs to 14 residues. The CDR3 DNA follows: TGCGCCAGCAGCTTGGGAAGCGGGGCGGAGACCCAGTACTTC. Residues: CASSLGSGAETQYF.

The table lists this clone with a count of one. J is TRBJ1-1 and V is TRBV30, with TRBD1 as a possible D gene (6 bases). The ends were cut back, 0 bases at V and 1 base at J, with 15 bases in the middle. CDR1 is GTSNPN, CDR2 SVGIG, per germline (reference sequence). CDR3 size: 16 residues. This CDR3 is CAWSVRAGVTNTEAFF. In DNA, the CDR3 is TGTGCCTGGAGTGTACGGGCAGGGGTCACGAACACTGAAGCTTTCTTT.

The chain has TRBV27 and TRBJ2-3; 9 bases align to TRBD2. The germline gives CDR1 MNHEY, CDR2 SMNVEV (reference sequence). The length of the CDR3 is 19 residues. The trim removed 2 bases at V and 1 base at J, leaving 13 bases unmatched. The CDR3 DNA is TGTGCCAGCAGTTTACCCTCGTGGCTAGCGGGACCCGGCACAGATACGCAGTATTTT. This encodes CASSLPSWLAGPGTDTQYF.

The chain is built from TRBV28 and TRBJ2-1; a possible D gene is TRBD1 (6 bases). This CDR3 contains 14 residues. V was pared by 10 bases and J by 7 bases, with 20 bases between. Germline CDR1 is MDHEN and CDR2 is SYDVKM. The CDR3 DNA reads as TGTGCCACGGGGAACCCGATGGGGGCTAATGAGCAGTTCTTC. This gives the protein CATGNPMGANEQFF.

The rearrangement uses TRBV7-9 and TRBJ2-1, with a tentative D call TRBD2 (6 bases). CDR1 is SEHNR, CDR2 FQNEAQ, per germline (reference sequence). With 4 bases removed from V and 8 bases from J, the gap between germline ends came to 18 bases. The length of the CDR3 is 15 residues. CDR3 sequence (DNA): TGTGCCAGCAGCTCCCCCGGGGGATCGACCGATGAGCAGTTCTTC. Translation: CASSSPGGSTDEQFF. Filled out from reference TRBV7-9 and TRBJ2-1, the complete variable domain reads DTGVSQNPRHKITKRGQNVTFRCDPISEHNRLYWYRQTLGQGPEFLTYFQNEAQLEKSRLLSDRFSAERPKGSFSTLEIQRTEQGDSAMYLCASSSPGGSTDEQFFGPGTRLTVL.

The rearrangement joins TRBV9 to TRBJ2-3, with D possibly being TRBD2 (5 bases). Trimming took 3 bases from V and 0 from J, leaving 5 bases between them. Germline V gene sequence: CDR1 SGDLS, CDR2 YYNGEE. The CDR3 has 13 residues. In DNA form, the CDR3 reads TGTGCCAGCAGCGGGACTAGCACAGATACGCAGTATTTT. It codes for CASSGTSTDTQYF.

CDR3 residues: CASSEGDNALPQHF. CDR3 nucleotide sequence: TGTGCCAGCAGTGAGGGGGACAATGCGCTGCCCCAGCATTTT. The chain carries TRBV6-1 and TRBJ1-5, with D maybe TRBD1 (6 bases). The V end was cut by 3 bases, the J end by 9 bases, with 15 bases between. This CDR3 contains 14 residues. CDR1 and CDR2 (germline): MNHNS, SASEGT.